This T cell receptor beta chain originates from a study of T cells in Graves' hyperthyroidism and ophthalmopathy (dated 2019 in TCRdb). A note on the overall study: Peripheral blood was sampled at the time of initial diagnosis, prior to any treatment. A discovery cohort of approximately 97 patients, 43 with Graves' ophthalmopathy and about 58 with stable Graves' hyperthyroidism, was used to find distinguishing TCR V-J signatures. Prospective prediction of ophthalmopathy was tested in an independent validation cohort of some 20 hyperthyroidism patients and roughly 16 patients who later progressed to ophthalmopathy. For training and testing, the 80 to 100 patients in the discovery cohort were randomly divided in a 7:3 ratio. In addition, the study compared T-cell repertoires in thyroid tissue and in blood from 6 or 7 Graves' hyperthyroidism patients. Following sampling, methimazole starting at 30 mg daily was given to hyperthyroidism patients, and high-dose intravenous methylprednisolone was given to ophthalmopathy patients. According to the paper, TCR Vbeta CDR3 sequencing was carried out on 135 peripheral blood samples, which came from about 45 ophthalmopathy, around 75 hyperthyroidism and roughly 17 progressor patients.

Study-wide findings and limitations: Most expanded thyroid clonotypes (frequency above 0.001) were also detected in blood, a finding suggesting that blood repertoires may reflect thyroid immune responses. No statistical method was used to set the sample size in advance, and investigators knew the group allocation. During validation, the model predicted progression to ophthalmopathy a median of about 6.3 months ahead of onset, with just under 71% sensitivity and almost 75% specificity. A 13 V-J signature model separated ophthalmopathy from stable hyperthyroidism, with 87.88% sensitivity and approximately 81% specificity in cross-validation and 80%/75% in testing.

Stable Graves' hyperthyroidism was defined as no progression to ophthalmopathy during 18 months of follow-up. Hyperthyroidism patients were newly diagnosed, had a disease duration of under 2 months, and were aged 18 to 65 years. Exclusion was applied to patients with uncontrolled infections, other autoimmune diseases, pregnancy or lactation. Diagnoses relied on clinical symptoms, serum thyroxine and TRAb, thyroid ultrasound and orbital computed tomography. Ficoll-Paque density gradient centrifugation was used to isolate PBMCs from about 10 ml of fresh peripheral blood. Total RNA was extracted using Trizol reagent, and RNA quality was assessed on an Agilent 2100 Bioanalyzer. A note on this clonotype: What antigen it recognizes has not been identified. A much larger clone lies a single base off, so this may be a read error.

Reading from cysteine to phenylalanine, the CDR3 counts 14 amino acids. Only the CDR3 part of the read is kept: 42 bases, read in frame from the first base. V ends up 8 bases short and J 3 bases short, with an unmatched junction base count of 10. The germline V gene specifies SNHLY as CDR1 and FYNNEI as CDR2. The TCR beta CDR3 regions were amplified from the RNA transcripts. The first round of RT-PCR for the TCR CDR3 was performed with the HTBI primer set and the Qiagen OneStep RT-PCR kit. Libraries were constructed in a second round of multiplex PCR, after which size selection and purification were performed. The libraries were sequenced on an Illumina HiSeq2000 using paired-end 100 bp reads. On the study's bioinformatics: SOAPnuke was used to process the raw data, with reads discarded if the reads contained adapters or uncalled bases, had a mean Phred below 15, or lacked an exact constant-primer or identifier match. COPE v1.2.5 was used to merge the high-quality paired reads, and each unique nucleotide sequence was defined as a clonotype. MiTCR v1.1 was used to align the clonotypes against IMGT TRBV, TRBD and TRBJ reference segments. The analysis was restricted to V-J combinations with a frequency above 0.0001, which together covered just over 98% of the repertoires. The TCS score was defined as the ratio of F50 (clonal expansion) to E x V (chaos), calculated using BLOSUM62-based TCRdist between CDR3 peptides within each V-J. Welch's t-statistics and random forest reduced fewer than 550 V-J features to 10 to 15, which were used in a naive Bayes classifier (R e1071). The public reads were reprocessed in TCRdb via fastp at Q25 and MiXCR, keeping in-frame beta chains. Merged by CDR3 protein, the rows form single entries marked with the most common genes and DNA. The V and J calls reflect TCRdb's pipeline rather than the authors' work. This sample holds about 590,000 distinct CDR3 sequences; around 16% were observed only once. The ten top clones hold less than 9.5% of the sample.

This receptor chain uses TRBV2 and TRBJ2-7; 7 of the junction bases match TRBD2. Sequences were obtained from blood. The clonotype originates from a woman aged 25 to 45 with Graves' hyperthyroidism. The bases are TGTGCCAGCGGCTCGCCGGGGGGTCTCTACGAGCAGTACTTC. The encoded protein is CASGSPGGLYEQYF.